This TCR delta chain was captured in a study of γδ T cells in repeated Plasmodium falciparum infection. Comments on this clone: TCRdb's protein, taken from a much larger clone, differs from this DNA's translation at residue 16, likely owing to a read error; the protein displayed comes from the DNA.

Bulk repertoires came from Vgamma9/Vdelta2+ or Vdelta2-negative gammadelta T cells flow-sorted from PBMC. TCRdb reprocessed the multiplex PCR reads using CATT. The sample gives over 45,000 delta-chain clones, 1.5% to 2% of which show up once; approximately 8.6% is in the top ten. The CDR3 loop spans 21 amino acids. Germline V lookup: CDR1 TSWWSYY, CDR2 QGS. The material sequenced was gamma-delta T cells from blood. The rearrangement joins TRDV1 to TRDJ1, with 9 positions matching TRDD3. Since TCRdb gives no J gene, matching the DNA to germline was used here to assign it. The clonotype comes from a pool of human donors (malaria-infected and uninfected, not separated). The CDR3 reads CALGEGAPSWYWGTSKGKLIF. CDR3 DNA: TGTGCCCTTGGGGAGGGGGCCCCCTCGTGGTACTGGGGGACATCGAAGGGTAAACTCATCTTT.